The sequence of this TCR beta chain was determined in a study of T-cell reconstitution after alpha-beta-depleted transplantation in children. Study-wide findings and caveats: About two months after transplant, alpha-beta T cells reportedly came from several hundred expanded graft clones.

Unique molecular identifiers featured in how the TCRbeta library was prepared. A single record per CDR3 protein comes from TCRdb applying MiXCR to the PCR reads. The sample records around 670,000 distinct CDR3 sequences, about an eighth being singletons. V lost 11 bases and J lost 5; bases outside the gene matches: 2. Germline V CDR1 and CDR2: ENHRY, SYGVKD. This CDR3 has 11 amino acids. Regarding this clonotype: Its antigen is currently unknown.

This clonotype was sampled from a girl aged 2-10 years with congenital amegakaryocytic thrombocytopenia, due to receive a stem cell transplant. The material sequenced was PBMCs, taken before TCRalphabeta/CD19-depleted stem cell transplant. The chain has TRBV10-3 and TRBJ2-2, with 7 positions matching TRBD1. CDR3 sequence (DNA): TGTGCCGCCAGGGGGACCGGGGAGCTGTTTTTT. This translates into CAARGTGELFF.